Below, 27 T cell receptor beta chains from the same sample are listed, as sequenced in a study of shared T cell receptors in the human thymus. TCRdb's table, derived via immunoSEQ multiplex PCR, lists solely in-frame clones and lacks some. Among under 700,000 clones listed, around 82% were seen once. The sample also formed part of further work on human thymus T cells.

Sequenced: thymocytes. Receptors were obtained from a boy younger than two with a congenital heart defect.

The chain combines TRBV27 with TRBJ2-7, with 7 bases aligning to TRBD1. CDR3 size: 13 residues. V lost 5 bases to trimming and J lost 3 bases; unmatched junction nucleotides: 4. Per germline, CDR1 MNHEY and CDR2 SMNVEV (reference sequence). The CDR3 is CASSGGQHYEQYF. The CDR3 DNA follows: TGTGCCAGCAGTGGGGGACAGCACTACGAGCAGTACTTC.

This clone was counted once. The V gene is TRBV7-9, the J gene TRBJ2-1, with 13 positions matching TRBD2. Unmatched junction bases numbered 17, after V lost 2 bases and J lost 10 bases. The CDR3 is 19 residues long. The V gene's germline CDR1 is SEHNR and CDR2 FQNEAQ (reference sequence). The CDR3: CASSLPTPKPGLAGVEQFF. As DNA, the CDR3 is TGTGCCAGCAGCTTACCAACGCCCAAACCAGGACTAGCGGGAGTAGAGCAGTTCTTC. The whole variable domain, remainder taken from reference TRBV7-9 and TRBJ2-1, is DTGVSQNPRHKITKRGQNVTFRCDPISEHNRLYWYRQTLGQGPEFLTYFQNEAQLEKSRLLSDRFSAERPKGSFSTLEIQRTEQGDSAMYLCASSLPTPKPGLAGVEQFFGPGTRLTVL.

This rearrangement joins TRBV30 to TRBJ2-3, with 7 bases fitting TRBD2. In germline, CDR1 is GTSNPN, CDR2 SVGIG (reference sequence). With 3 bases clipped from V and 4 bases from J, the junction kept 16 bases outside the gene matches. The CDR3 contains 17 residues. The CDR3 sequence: CAWRWGGSGPSADTQYF. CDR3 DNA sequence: TGTGCCTGGAGGTGGGGCGGGAGTGGCCCATCCGCAGATACGCAGTATTTT.

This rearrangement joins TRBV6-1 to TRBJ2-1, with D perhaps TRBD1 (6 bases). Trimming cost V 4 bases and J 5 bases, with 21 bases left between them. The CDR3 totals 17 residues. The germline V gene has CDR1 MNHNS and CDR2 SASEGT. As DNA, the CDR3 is TGTGCCAGCAGTGCGGAACAGCACAGGGCGAAGGACAATGAGCAGTTCTTC. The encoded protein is CASSAEQHRAKDNEQFF.

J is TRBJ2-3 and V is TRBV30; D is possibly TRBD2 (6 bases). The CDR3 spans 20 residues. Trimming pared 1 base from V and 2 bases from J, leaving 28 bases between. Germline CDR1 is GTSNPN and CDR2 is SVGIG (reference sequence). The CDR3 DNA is TGTGCCTGGAGTGAGAAATCTCAGGGTTGGGCGGGAAGAATCACAGATACGCAGTATTTT. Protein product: CAWSEKSQGWAGRITDTQYF.

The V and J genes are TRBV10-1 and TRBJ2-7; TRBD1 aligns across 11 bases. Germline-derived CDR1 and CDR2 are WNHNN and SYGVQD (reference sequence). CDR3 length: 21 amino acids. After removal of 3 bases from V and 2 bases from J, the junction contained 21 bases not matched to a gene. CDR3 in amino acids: CASSERDRGTKSGQRTYEQYF. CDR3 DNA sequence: TGCGCCAGCAGTGAACGGGACAGGGGGACGAAGAGCGGGCAGAGGACCTACGAGCAGTACTTC.

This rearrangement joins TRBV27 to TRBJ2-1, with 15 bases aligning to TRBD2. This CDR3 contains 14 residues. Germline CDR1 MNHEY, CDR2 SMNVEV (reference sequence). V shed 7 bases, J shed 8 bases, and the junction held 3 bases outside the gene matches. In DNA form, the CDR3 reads TGTGCCAGCACCGGACTAGCGGGAGGGGATGAGCAGTTCTTC. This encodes CASTGLAGGDEQFF.

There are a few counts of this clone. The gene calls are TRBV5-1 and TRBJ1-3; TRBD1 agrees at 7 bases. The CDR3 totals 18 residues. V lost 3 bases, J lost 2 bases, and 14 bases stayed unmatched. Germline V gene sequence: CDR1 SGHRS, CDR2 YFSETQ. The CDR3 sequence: CASSCGHRDSGTGNTIYF. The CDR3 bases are TGCGCCAGCAGCTGTGGACACCGGGACAGTGGGACTGGAAACACCATATATTTT.

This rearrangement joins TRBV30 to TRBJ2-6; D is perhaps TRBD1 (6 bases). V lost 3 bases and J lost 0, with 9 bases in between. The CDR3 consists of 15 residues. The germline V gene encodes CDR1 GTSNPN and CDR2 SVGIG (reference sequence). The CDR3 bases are TGTGCCTGGAGCCACAGGGACTCTGGGGCCAACGTCCTGACTTTC. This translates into CAWSHRDSGANVLTF. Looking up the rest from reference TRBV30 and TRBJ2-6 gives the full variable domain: SQTIHQWPATLVQPVGSPLSLECTVEGTSNPNLYWYRQAAGRGLQLLFYSVGIGQISSEVPQNLSASRPQDRQFILSSKKLLLSDSGFYLCAWSHRDSGANVLTFGAGSRLTVL.

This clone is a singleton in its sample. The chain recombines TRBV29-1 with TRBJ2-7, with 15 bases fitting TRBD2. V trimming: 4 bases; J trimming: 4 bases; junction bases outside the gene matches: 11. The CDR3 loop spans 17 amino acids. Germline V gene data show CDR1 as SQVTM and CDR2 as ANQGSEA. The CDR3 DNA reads TGCAGCGTTGCCCGCGGACTAGCGGGAGGGCCAGGGTACGAGCAGTACTTC. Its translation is CSVARGLAGGPGYEQYF.

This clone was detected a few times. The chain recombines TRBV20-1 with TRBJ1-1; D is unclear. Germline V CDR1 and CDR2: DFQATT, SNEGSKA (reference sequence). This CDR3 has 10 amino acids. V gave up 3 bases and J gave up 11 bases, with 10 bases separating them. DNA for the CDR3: TGCAGTGCTAGTAGAGGGAGTGCTTTCTTT. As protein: CSASRGSAFF.

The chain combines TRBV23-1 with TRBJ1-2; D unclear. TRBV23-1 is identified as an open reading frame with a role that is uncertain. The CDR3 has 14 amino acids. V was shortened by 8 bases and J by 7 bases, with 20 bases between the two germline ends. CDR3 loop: CASLLPVGGCGYTF. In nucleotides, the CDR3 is TGCGCCAGCTTGCTTCCCGTCGGAGGGTGTGGCTACACCTTC.

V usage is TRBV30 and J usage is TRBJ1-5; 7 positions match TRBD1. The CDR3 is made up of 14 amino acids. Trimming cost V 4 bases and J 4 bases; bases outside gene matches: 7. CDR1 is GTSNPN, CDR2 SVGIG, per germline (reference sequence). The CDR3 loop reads CAWKVRGWNQPQHF. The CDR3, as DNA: TGTGCCTGGAAAGTCAGGGGGTGGAATCAGCCCCAGCATTTT.

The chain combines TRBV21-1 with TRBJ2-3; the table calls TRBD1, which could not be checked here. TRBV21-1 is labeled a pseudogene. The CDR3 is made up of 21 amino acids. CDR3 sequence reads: CASSKGLKKVQQGDHTDTQYF. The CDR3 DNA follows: TGTGCCAGCAGCAAAGGGCTTAAAAAGGTTCAACAGGGGGATCACACAGATACGCAGTATTTT.

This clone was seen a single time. The CDR3 DNA is TGTGCCAGCAGCCCGGGACTAGTGGAGACAGATACGCAGTATTTT. Translated: CASSPGLVETDTQYF. This sequence joins TRBV5-6 and TRBJ2-3, with 8 bases that match TRBD2. The germline CDR1 and CDR2 sequences are SGHDT and YYEEEE. This CDR3 spans 15 amino acids. J gave up 3 bases and V 4 bases, and 7 bases lay outside the gene matches.

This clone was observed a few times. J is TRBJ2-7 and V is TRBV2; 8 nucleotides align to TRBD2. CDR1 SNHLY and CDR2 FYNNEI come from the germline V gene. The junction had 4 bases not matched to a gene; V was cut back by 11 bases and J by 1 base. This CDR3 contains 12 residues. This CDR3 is CAGTSESYEQYF. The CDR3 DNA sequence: TGTGCCGGGACTAGTGAGTCCTACGAGCAGTACTTC.

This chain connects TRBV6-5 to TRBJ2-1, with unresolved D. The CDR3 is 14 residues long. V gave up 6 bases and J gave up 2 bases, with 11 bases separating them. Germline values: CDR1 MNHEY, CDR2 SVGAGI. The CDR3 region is CASSDLSTYNEQFF. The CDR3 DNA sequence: TGTGCCAGCAGCGACCTTAGCACCTACAATGAGCAGTTCTTC.

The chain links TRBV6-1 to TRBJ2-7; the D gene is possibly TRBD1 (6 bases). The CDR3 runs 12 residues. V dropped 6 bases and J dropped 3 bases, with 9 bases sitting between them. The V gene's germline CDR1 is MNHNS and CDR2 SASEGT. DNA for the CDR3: TGTGCCAGCAGAGCAGGGGTCTACGAGCAGTACTTC. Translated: CASRAGVYEQYF.

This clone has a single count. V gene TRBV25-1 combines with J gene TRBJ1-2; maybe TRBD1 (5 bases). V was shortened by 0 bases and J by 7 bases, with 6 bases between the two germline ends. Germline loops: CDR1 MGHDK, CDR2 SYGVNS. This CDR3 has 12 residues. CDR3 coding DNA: TGTGCCAGCAGTGAATACGGGGGTGGCTACACCTTC. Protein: CASSEYGGGYTF.

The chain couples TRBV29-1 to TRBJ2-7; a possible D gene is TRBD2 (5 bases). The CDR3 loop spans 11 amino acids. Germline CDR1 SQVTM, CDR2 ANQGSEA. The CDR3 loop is CTARESGEQYF. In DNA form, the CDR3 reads TGCACAGCTCGGGAATCGGGAGAGCAGTACTTC.

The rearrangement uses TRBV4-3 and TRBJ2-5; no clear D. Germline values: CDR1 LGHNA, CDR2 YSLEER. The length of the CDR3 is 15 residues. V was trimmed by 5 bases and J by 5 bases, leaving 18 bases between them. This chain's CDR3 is CASSSTGSLAETQYF. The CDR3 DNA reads TGCGCCAGCAGCTCCACCGGTAGTCTTGCGGAGACCCAGTACTTC.

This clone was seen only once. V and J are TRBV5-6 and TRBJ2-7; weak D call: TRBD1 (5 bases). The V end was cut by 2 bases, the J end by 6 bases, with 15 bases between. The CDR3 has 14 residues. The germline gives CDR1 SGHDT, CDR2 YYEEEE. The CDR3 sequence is CASSFWARESEQYF. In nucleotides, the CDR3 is TGTGCCAGCAGCTTCTGGGCCAGGGAATCCGAGCAGTACTTC.

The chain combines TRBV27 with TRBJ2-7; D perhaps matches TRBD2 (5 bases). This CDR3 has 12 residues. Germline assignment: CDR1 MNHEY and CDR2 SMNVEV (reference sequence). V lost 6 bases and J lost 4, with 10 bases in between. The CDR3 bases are TGTGCCAGCAGCGGCGGAGGTTACGAGCAGTACTTC. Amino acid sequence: CASSGGGYEQYF.

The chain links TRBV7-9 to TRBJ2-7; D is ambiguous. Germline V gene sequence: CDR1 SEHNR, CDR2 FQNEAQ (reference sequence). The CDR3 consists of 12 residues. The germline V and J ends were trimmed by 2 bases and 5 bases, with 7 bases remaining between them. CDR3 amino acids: CASSLQEDEQYF. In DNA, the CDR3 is TGTGCCAGCAGCTTACAGGAAGACGAGCAGTACTTC.

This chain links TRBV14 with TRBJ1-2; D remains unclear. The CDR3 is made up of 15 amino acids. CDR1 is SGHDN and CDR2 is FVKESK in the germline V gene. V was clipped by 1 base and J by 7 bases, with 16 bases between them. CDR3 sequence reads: CASSQVSEVPSGYTF. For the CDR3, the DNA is TGTGCCAGCAGCCAAGTATCAGAGGTTCCATCTGGCTACACCTTC. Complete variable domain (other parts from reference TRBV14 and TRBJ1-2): EAGVTQFPSHSVIEKGQTVTLRCDPISGHDNLYWYRRVMGKEIKFLLHFVKESKQDESGMPNNRFLAERTGGTYSTLKVQPAELEDSGVYFCASSQVSEVPSGYTFGSGTRLTVV.

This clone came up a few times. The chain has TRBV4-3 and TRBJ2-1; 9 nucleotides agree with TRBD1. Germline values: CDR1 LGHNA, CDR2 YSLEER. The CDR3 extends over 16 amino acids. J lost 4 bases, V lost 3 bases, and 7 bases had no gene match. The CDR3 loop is CASSQTGGQRYNEQFF. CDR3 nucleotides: TGCGCCAGCAGCCAGACAGGGGGACAGAGATACAATGAGCAGTTCTTC.

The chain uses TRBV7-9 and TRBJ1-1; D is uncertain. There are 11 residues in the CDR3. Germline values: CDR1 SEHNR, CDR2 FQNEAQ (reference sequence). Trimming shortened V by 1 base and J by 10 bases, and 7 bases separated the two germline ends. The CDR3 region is CASSLGAGAFF. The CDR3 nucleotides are TGTGCCAGCAGCTTAGGGGCGGGAGCTTTCTTT.